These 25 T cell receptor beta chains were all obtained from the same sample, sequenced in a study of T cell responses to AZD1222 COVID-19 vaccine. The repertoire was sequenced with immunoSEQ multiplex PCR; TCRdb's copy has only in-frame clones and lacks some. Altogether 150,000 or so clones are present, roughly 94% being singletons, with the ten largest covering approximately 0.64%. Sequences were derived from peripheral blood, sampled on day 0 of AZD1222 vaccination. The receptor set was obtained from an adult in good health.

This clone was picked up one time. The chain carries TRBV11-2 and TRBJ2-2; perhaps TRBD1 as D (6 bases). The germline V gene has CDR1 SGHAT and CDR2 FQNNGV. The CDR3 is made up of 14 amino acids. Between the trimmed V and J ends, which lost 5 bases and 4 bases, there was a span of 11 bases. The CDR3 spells CASSRTVLTGELFF. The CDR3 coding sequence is TGTGCCAGCAGCAGGACAGTCCTCACCGGGGAGCTGTTTTTT.

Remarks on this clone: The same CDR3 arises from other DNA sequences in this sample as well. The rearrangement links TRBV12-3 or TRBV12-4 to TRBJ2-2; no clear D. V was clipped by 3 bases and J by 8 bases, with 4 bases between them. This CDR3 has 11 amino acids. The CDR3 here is CASSFGGELFF. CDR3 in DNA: TGTGCCAGCAGTTTTGGGGGGGAGCTGTTTTTT.

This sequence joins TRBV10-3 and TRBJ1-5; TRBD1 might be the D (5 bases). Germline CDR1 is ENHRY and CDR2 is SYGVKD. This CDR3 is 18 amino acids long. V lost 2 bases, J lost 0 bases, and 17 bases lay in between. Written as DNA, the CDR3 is TGTGCCATCAGTGAGACCGGGACGGGGGGGTATAGCAATCAGCCCCAGCATTTT. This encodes CAISETGTGGYSNQPQHF.

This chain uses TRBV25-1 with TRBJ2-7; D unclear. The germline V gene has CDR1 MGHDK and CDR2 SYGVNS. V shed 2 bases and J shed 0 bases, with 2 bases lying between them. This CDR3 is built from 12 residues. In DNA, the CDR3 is TGTGCCAGCAGTGAAGCCTCCTACGAGCAGTACTTC. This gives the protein CASSEASYEQYF.

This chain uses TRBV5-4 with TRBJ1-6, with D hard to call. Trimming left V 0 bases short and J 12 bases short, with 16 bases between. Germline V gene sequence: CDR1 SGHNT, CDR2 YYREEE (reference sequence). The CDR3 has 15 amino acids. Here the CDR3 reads CASSLDPQSGLPLHF. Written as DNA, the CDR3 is TGTGCCAGCAGCTTGGACCCTCAAAGTGGCTTACCCCTCCACTTT. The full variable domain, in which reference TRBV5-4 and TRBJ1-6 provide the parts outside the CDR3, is ETGVTQSPTHLIKTRGQQVTLRCSSQSGHNTVSWYQQALGQGPQFIFQYYREEENGRGNFPPRFSGLQFPNYSSELNVNALELDDSALYLCASSLDPQSGLPLHFGNGTRLTVT.

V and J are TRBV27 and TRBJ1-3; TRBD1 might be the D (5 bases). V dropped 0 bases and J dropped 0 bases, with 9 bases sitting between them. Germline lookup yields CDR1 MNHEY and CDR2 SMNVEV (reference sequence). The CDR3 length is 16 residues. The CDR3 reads CASSLSGEISGNTIYF. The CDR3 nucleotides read TGTGCCAGCAGTTTATCGGGGGAGATCTCTGGAAACACCATATATTTT.

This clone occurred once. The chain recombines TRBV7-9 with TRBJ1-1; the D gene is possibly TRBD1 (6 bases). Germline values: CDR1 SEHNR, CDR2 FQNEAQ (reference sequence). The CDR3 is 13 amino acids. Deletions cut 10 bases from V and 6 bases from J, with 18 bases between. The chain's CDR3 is CATRGGASSEAFF. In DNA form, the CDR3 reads TGTGCCACCCGCGGGGGGGCTAGCTCTGAAGCTTTCTTT.

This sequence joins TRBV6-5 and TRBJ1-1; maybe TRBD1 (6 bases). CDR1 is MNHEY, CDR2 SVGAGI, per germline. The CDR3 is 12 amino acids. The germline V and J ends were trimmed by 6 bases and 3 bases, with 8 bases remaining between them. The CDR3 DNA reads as TGTGCCAGCAGGGGGACATACACTGAAGCTTTCTTT. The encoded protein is CASRGTYTEAFF.

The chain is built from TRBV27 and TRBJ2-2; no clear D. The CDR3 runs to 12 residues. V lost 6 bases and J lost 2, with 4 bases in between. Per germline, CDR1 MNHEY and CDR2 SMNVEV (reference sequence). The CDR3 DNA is TGTGCCAGCAGGCGCAACACCGGGGAGCTGTTTTTT. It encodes CASRRNTGELFF.

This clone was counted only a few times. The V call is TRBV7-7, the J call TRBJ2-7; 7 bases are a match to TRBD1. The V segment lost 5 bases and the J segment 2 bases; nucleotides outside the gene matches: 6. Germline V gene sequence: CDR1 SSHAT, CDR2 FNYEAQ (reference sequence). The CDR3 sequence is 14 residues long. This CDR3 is CASSANQGAYEQYF. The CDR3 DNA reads TGTGCCAGCAGCGCCAATCAGGGGGCCTACGAGCAGTACTTC. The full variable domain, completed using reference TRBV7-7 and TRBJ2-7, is GAGVSQSPRYKVTKRGQDVTLRCDPISSHATLYWYQQALGQGPEFLTYFNYEAQPDKSGLPSDRFSAERPEGSISTLTIQRTEQRDSAMYRCASSANQGAYEQYFGPGTRLTVT.

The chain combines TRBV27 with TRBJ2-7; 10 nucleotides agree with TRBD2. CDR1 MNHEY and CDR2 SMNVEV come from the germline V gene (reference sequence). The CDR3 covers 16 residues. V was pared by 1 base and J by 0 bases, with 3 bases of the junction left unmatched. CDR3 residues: CASSLFPSGSSYEQYF. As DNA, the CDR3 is TGTGCCAGCAGTTTATTTCCTAGCGGGAGCTCCTACGAGCAGTACTTC.

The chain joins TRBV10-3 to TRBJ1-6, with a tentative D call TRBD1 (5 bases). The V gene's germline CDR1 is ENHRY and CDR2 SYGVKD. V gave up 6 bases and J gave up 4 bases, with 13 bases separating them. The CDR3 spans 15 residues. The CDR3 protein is CAISDGTAYNSPLHF. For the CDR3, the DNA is TGTGCCATCAGCGACGGGACGGCATATAATTCACCCCTCCACTTT.

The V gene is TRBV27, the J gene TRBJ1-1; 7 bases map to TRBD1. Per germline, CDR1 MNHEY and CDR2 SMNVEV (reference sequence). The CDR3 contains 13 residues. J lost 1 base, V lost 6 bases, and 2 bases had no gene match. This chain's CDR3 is CASRWDRNTEAFF. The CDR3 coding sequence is TGTGCCAGCAGGTGGGACAGGAACACTGAAGCTTTCTTT.

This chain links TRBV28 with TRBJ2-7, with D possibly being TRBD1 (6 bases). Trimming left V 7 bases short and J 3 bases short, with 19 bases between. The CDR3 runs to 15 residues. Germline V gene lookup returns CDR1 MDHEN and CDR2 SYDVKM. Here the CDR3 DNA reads TGTGCCAGCACCATGGGAGCCCAGGGGCACTACGAGCAGTACTTC. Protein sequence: CASTMGAQGHYEQYF.

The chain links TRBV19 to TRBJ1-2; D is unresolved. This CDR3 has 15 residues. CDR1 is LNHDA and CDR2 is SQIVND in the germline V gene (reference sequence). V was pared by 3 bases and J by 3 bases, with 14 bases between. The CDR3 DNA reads TGTGCCAGTAGTATTGCTCGGTCCCGGGACTATGGCTACACCTTC. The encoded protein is CASSIARSRDYGYTF.

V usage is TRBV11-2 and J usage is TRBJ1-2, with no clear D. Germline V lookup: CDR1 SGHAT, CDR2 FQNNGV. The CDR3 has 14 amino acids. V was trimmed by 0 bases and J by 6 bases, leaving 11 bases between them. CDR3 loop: CASSLEGPEDGYTF. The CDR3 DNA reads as TGTGCCAGCAGCTTAGAGGGCCCAGAAGATGGCTACACCTTC.

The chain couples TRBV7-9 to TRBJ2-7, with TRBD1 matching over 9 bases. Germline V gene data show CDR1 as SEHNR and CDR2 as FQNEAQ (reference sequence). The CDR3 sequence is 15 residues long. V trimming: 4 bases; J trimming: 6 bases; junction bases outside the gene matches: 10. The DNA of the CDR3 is TGTGCCAGCAGCTCAAACCGGGACAGGGTGAGCGAGCAGTACTTC. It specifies CASSSNRDRVSEQYF.

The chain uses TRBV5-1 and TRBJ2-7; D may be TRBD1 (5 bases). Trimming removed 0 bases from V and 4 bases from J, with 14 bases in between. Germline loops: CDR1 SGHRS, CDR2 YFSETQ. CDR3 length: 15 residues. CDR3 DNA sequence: TGCGCCAGCAGCTTGGCAGGGCTCCGAGAATACGAGCAGTACTTC. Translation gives CASSLAGLREYEQYF.

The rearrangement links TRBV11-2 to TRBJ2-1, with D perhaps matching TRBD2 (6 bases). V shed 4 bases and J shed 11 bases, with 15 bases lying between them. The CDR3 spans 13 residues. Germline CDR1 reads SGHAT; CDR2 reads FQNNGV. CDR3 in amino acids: CASSYGGAPKQFF. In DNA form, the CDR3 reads TGTGCCAGCAGCTACGGAGGGGCGCCAAAGCAGTTCTTC.

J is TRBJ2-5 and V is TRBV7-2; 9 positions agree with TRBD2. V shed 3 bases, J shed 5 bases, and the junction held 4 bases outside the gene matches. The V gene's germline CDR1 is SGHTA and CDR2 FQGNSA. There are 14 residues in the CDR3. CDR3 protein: CASSFSGSGETQYF. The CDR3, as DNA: TGTGCCAGCAGCTTTAGCGGGAGCGGGGAGACCCAGTACTTC.

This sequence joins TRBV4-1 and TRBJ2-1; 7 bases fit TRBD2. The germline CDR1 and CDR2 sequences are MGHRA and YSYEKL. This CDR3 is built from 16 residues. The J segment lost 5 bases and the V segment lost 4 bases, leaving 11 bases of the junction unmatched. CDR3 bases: TGCGCCAGCAGCCCCCGGGCCGGGACTAAGAACAATGAGCAGTTCTTC. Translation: CASSPRAGTKNNEQFF.

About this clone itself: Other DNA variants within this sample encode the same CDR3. As DNA, the CDR3 is TGTGCCATCAGCGCAGGGGACTCACCCCTCCACTTT. The encoded protein is CAISAGDSPLHF. The chain employs TRBV10-3 and TRBJ1-6, with D possibly TRBD1 on 6 matching bases. Trimming cost V 6 bases and J 10 bases, with 10 bases left between them. The CDR3 loop spans 12 amino acids. CDR1 and CDR2 from the germline V gene are ENHRY and SYGVKD.

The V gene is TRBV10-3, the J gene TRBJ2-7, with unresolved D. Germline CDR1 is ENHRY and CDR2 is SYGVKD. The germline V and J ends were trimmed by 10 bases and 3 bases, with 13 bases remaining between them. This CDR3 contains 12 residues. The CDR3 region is CATRNPNYEQYF. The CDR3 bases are TGTGCCACTAGGAACCCGAACTACGAGCAGTACTTC.

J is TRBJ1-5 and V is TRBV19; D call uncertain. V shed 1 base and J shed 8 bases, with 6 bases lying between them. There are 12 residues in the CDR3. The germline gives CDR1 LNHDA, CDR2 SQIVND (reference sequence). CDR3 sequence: CASSIGEKPQHF. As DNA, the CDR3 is TGTGCCAGTAGTATAGGTGAAAAGCCCCAGCATTTT.

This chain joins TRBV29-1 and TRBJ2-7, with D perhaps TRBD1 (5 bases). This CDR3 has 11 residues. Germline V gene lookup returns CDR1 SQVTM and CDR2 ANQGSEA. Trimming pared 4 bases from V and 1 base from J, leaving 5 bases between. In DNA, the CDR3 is TGCAGCGTTGGACAGTCCTACGAGCAGTACTTC. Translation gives CSVGQSYEQYF.